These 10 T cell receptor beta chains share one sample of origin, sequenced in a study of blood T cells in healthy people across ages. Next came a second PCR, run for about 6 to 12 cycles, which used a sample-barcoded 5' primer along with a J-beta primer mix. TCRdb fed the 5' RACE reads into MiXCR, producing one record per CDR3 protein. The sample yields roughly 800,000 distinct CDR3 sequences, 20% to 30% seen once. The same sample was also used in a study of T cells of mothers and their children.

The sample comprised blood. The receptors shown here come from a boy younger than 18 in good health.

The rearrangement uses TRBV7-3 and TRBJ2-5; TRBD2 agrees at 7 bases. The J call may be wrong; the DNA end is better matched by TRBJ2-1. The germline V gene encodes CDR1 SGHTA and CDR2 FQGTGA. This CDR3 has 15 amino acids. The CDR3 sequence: CASSPGGRLDNEQFF. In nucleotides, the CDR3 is TGTGCCAGCAGCCCGGGGGGACGGCTCGACAATGAGCAGTTCTTC.

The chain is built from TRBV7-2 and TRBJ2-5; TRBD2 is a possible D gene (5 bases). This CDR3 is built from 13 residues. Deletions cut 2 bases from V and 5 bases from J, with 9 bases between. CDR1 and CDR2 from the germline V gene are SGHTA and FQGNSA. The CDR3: CASSLSGSETQYF. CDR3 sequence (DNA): TGTGCCAGCAGCTTAAGTGGGAGTGAGACCCAGTACTTC.

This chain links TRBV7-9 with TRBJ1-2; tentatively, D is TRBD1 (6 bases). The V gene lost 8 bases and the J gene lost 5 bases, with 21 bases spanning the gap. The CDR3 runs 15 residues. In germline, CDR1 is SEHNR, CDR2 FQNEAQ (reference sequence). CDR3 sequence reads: CASLPTDSGQYGYTF. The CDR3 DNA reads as TGTGCCAGCTTACCAACAGATTCGGGACAATATGGCTACACCTTC.

The CDR3 region has the DNA TGTGCCAGCAGTTTAGTTCGCGGGAGGCCGTATGTGGAGACCCAGTACTTC. Amino acids: CASSLVRGRPYVETQYF. The chain recombines TRBV12-3 or TRBV12-4 with TRBJ2-5; 8 bases fit TRBD2. The trim removed 1 base at V and 5 bases at J, leaving 12 bases unmatched. The CDR3 is 17 residues long.

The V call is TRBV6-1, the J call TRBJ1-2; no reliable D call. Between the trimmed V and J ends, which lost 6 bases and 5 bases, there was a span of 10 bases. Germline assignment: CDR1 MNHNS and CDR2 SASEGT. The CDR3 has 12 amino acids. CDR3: CASRVSPYGYTF. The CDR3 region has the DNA TGTGCCAGCAGGGTGAGCCCATATGGCTACACCTTC.

The DNA of the CDR3 is TGTGCCAGCAGCTCAATCACAGCCTACAATGAGCAGTTCTTC. Translating it yields CASSSITAYNEQFF. This chain joins TRBV7-2 and TRBJ2-1; no reliable D call. This CDR3 has 14 amino acids. V was pared by 4 bases and J by 2 bases, with 9 bases between. Germline-derived CDR1 and CDR2 are SGHTA and FQGNSA.

As DNA, the CDR3 is TGTGCCAGCAGCCCCGCGGGACCGCGCTCCTACAATGAGCAGTTCTTC. Its translation is CASSPAGPRSYNEQFF. This sequence joins TRBV11-1 and TRBJ2-1, with D possibly being TRBD2 (6 bases). In germline, CDR1 is SGHAT, CDR2 FQDESV (reference sequence). CDR3 size: 16 residues. Trimming stripped 5 bases from V and 0 bases from J, with 14 bases between.

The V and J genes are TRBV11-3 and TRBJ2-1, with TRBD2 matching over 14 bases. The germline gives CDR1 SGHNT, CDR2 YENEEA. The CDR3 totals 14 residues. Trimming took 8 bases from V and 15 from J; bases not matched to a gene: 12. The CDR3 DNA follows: TGTGCCAGCGCGCCAATAGGACTAGCGGGGGGCCCGTTCTTC. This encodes CASAPIGLAGGPFF.

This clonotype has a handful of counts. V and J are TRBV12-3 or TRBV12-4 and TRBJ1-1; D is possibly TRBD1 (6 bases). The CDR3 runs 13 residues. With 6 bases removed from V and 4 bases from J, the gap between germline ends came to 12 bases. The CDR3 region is CASSRPGATEAFF. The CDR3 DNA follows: TGTGCCAGCAGCCGACCAGGGGCCACTGAAGCTTTCTTT.

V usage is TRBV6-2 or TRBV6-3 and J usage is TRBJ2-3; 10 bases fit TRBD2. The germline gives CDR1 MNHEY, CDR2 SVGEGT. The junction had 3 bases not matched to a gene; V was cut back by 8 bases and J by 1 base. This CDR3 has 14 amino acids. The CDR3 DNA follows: TGTGCCAGCGGGCTAGCGGGGGGCACAGATACGCAGTATTTT. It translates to CASGLAGGTDTQYF.